This T cell receptor (beta chain) is drawn from a study of CD8 T cells in ankylosing spondylitis. Findings and caveats of the study: What seemed typical of ankylosing spondylitis blood was a TCR beta motif built from several highly homologous variants. Within matched ankylosing spondylitis synovial fluid, disease-linked clones were reportedly significantly enriched.

Germline CDR1 is DFQATT and CDR2 is SNEGSKA (reference sequence). This CDR3 contains 14 residues. Trimming stripped 3 bases from V and 0 bases from J, with 12 bases between. This clonotype was observed at least ten times. The antigen is undetermined. Via MiXCR, TCRdb re-called the 5' RACE reads, giving one row per CDR3 protein. This repertoire shows 200,000 to 300,000 distinct CDR3 sequences, about 10% found once; its top ten account for 2.5% to 3%. Material for sequencing was blood, either unsorted or a sorted T cell fraction (not recorded which). The chain is built from TRBV20-1 and TRBJ2-7; a possible D gene is TRBD2 (6 bases). This TCR was recovered from a male donor with ankylosing spondylitis or in good health (not recorded which). CDR3 residues: CSASRGSYSYEQYF. CDR3 DNA sequence: TGCAGTGCTAGTCGGGGGAGTTACTCCTACGAGCAGTACTTC.